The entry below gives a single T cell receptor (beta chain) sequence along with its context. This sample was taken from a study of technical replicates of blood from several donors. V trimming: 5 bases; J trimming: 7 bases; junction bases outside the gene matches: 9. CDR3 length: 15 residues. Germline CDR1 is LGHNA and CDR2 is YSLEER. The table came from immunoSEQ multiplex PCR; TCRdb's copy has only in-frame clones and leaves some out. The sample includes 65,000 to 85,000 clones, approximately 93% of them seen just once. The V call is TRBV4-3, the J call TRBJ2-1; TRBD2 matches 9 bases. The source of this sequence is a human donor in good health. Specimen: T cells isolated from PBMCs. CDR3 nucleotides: TGCGCCAGCAGCGAACCGGGACTAGCAAAGAATGAGCAGTTCTTC. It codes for CASSEPGLAKNEQFF.